These 9 T cell receptor beta chains share one sample of origin, sequenced in a study of human T cells and chemical hapten exposure. TCRdb reprocessed the RACE reads via MiXCR and lists one record per CDR3 protein. The sample yields approximately 110,000 distinct CDR3 sequences, around 35% seen once. The time point here: patch test 3, about 24 weeks after DPC sensitization. Specified treatment: therapeutic diphenylcyclopropenone sensitization with weekly scalp DPC. Specimen: whole blood, collected in connection with sensitization to the hapten diphenylcyclopropenone (DPC). These TCRs come from a man aged 35 to 55 with alopecia areata. Some clones in this sample may be carry-over from other donors' samples.

The rearrangement uses TRBV3-1 and TRBJ1-5; D is possibly TRBD1 (5 bases). V was trimmed by 3 bases and J by 3 bases, leaving 6 bases between them. CDR1 is LGHDT and CDR2 is YNNKEL in the germline V gene (reference sequence). The CDR3 length is 13 residues. CDR3 region: CASSQTVNQPQHF. DNA for the CDR3: TGTGCCAGCAGCCAGACAGTCAATCAGCCCCAGCATTTT. Drawing the rest from reference TRBV3-1 and TRBJ1-5, the complete variable domain is DTAVSQTPKYLVTQMGNDKSIKCEQNLGHDTMYWYKQDSKKFLKIMFSYNNKELIINETVPNRFSPKSPDKAHLNLHINSLELGDSAVYFCASSQTVNQPQHFGDGTRLSIL.

The chain has TRBV29-1 and TRBJ2-2; 11 bases are a match to TRBD2. After removal of 4 bases from V and 5 bases from J, the junction contained 6 bases not matched to a gene. The germline CDR1 and CDR2 sequences are SQVTM and ANQGSEA. The CDR3 spans 15 residues. The CDR3 region has the DNA TGCAGCGTTGTGACTAGCGGGGTCAGAACCGGGGAGCTGTTTTTT. Amino acids: CSVVTSGVRTGELFF.

The chain joins TRBV4-1 to TRBJ1-6; 9 nucleotides match TRBD1. V shed 1 base, J shed 6 bases, and the junction held 22 bases outside the gene matches. Germline loops: CDR1 MGHRA, CDR2 YSYEKL. This CDR3 contains 22 residues. The CDR3 nucleotides read TGCGCCAGCAGCCAAGTCCCCCCGACATCCCTAAGGGGACAGGGTGGTAATTCACCCCTCCACTTT. It codes for CASSQVPPTSLRGQGGNSPLHF.

Only a few counts were recorded for this clonotype. The chain links TRBV7-2 to TRBJ2-3, with D maybe TRBD1 (5 bases). The CDR3 loop spans 15 amino acids. The germline V gene encodes CDR1 SGHTA and CDR2 FQGNSA. Trimming removed 1 base from V and 3 bases from J, with 11 bases in between. This CDR3 reads CASSLGGRVTDTQYF. CDR3 DNA: TGTGCCAGCAGCTTAGGGGGCAGGGTGACAGATACGCAGTATTTT. The whole variable domain, filled in from reference TRBV7-2 and TRBJ2-3, reads GAGVSQSPSNKVTEKGKDVELRCDPISGHTALYWYRQSLGQGLEFLIYFQGNSAPDKSGLPSDRFSAERTGGSVSTLTIQRTQQEDSAVYLCASSLGGRVTDTQYFGPGTRLTVL.

The genes are TRBV7-6 and TRBJ2-7, with 8 nucleotides matching TRBD2. The CDR3 runs 14 residues. V lost 5 bases and J lost 2; bases outside the gene matches: 5. Per germline, CDR1 SGHVS and CDR2 FNYEAQ. CDR3 loop: CASSAGGEAYEQYF. The CDR3 region has the DNA TGTGCCAGCAGCGCCGGGGGGGAGGCCTACGAGCAGTACTTC.

This clonotype was observed a handful of times. The chain recombines TRBV5-4 with TRBJ2-1; D unclear. CDR1 and CDR2 from the germline V gene are SGHNT and YYREEE (reference sequence). The CDR3 consists of 14 residues. The V and J ends lost 3 bases and 15 bases respectively, with 22 bases between them. CDR3 nucleotides: TGTGCCAGCAGCTCGCGAGAGTGGCCTAGGGCCGGGTTCTTC. Protein: CASSSREWPRAGFF.

The V call is TRBV29-1, the J call TRBJ2-4; 10 bases match TRBD1. Germline CDR1 reads SQVTM; CDR2 reads ANQGSEA. The CDR3 is made up of 14 amino acids. V gave up 6 bases and J gave up 5 bases; unmatched junction bases: 7. The CDR3 DNA reads TGCAGCGTAGGCCCCGGGACAGGGGAAAACATTCAGTACTTC. It specifies CSVGPGTGENIQYF.

This clonotype was recorded a few times. The J gene is TRBJ2-7, the V gene TRBV6-1; 8 positions match TRBD2. V shed 0 bases, J shed 2 bases, and the junction held 3 bases outside the gene matches. Germline V gene lookup returns CDR1 MNHNS and CDR2 SASEGT. CDR3 length equals 15 residues. Here the CDR3 reads CASSEAASGPYEQYV. CDR3 nucleotide sequence: TGTGCCAGCAGTGAAGCGGCTAGCGGGCCCTACGAGCAGTACGTC.

The rearrangement links TRBV5-4 to TRBJ2-6; D might be TRBD1 or TRBD2, each matching 6 bases. V lost 0 bases to trimming and J lost 0 bases, with 7 bases between them. This CDR3 has 16 residues. The germline V gene has CDR1 SGHNT and CDR2 YYREEE (reference sequence). In DNA form, the CDR3 reads TGTGCCAGCAGCTTGGCGGGGGCCTCTGGGGCCAACGTCCTGACTTTC. Residues: CASSLAGASGANVLTF.